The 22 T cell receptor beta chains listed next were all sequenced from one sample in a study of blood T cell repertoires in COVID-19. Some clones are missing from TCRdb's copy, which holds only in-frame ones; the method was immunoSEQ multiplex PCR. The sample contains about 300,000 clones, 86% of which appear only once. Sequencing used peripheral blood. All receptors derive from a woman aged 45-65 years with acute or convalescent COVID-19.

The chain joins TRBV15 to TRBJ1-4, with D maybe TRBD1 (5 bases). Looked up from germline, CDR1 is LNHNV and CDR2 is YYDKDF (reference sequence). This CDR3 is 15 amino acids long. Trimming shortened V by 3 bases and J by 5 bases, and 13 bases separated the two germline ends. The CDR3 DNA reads TGTGCCACCAGCAGTCGACAGCGACCAAATGAAAAACTGTTTTTT. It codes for CATSSRQRPNEKLFF.

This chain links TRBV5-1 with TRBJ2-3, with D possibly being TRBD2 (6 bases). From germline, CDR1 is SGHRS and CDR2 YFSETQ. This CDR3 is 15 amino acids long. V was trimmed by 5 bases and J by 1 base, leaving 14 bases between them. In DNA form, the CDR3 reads TGCGCCAGCAGAGGGGTGACGGGGGGCACAGATACGCAGTATTTT. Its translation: CASRGVTGGTDTQYF.

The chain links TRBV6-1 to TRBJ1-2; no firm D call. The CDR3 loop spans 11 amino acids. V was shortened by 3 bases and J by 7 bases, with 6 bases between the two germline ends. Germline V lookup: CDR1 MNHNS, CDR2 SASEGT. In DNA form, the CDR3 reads TGTGCCAGCAGTGAGAGGGTTGGCTACACCTTC. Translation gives CASSERVGYTF.

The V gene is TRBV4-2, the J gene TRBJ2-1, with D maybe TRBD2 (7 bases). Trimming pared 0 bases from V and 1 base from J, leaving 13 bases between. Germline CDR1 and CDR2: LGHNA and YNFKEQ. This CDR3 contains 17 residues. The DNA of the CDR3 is TGTGCCAGCAGCCAAGATAGGGGGGAGGGGTCCTACAATGAGCAGTTCTTC. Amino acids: CASSQDRGEGSYNEQFF.

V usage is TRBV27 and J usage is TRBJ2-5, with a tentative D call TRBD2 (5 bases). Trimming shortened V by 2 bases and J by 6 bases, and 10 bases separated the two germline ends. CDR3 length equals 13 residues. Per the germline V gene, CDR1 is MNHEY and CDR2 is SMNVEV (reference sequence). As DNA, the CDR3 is TGTGCCAGCAGTTTAGGGCAGCGGAAGACCCAGTACTTC. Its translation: CASSLGQRKTQYF.

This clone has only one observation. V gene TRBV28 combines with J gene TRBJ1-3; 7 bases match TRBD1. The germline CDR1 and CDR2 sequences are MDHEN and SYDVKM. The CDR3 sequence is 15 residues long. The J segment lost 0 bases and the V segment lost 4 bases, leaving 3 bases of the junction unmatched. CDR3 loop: CASSSRQGSGNTIYF. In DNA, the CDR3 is TGTGCCAGCAGTTCTCGACAGGGCTCTGGAAACACCATATATTTT.

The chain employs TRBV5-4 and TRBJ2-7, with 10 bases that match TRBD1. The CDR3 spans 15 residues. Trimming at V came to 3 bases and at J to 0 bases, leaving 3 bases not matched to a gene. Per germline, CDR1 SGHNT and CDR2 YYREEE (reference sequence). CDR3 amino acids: CASSWGDRGSYEQYF. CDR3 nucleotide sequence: TGTGCCAGCAGCTGGGGGGACAGGGGCTCCTACGAGCAGTACTTC.

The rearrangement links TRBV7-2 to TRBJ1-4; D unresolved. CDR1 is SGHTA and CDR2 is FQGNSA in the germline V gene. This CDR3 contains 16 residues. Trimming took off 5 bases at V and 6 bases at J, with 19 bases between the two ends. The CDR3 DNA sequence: TGTGCCAGCAGCCCCTCCCGGGTGGGTATCTATGAAAAACTGTTTTTT. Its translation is CASSPSRVGIYEKLFF.

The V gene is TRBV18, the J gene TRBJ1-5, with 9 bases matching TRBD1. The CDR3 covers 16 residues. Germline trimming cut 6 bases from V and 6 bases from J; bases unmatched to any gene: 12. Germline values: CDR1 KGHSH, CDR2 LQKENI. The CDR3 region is CASSAGTGLWGQPQHF. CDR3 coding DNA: TGTGCCAGCTCGGCCGGGACAGGGCTGTGGGGTCAGCCCCAGCATTTT.

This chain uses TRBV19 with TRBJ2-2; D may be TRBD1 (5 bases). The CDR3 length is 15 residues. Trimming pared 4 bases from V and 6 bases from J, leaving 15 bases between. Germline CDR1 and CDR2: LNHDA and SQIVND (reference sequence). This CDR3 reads CASSTGFVFAGELFF. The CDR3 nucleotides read TGTGCCAGTAGTACAGGGTTTGTCTTCGCCGGGGAGCTGTTTTTT.

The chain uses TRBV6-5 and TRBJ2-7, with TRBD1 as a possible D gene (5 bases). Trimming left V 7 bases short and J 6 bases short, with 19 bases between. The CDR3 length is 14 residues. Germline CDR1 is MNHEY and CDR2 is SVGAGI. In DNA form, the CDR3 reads TGTGCCAGCAATACTCAGGGATCTCGGCGCGAGCAGTACTTC. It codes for CASNTQGSRREQYF.

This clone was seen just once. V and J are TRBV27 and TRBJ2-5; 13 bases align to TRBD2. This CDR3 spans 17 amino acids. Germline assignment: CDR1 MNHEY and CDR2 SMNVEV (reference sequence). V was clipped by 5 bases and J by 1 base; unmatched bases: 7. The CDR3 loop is CASSKLAGGPVQETQYF. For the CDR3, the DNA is TGTGCCAGCAGTAAACTAGCGGGAGGGCCGGTCCAAGAGACCCAGTACTTC.

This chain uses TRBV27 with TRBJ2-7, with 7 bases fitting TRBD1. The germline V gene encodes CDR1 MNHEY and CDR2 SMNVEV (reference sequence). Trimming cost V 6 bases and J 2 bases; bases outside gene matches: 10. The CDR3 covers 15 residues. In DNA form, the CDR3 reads TGTGCCAGCAGAAGGGGGTCGGGACAGACCTACGAGCAGTACTTC. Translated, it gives CASRRGSGQTYEQYF.

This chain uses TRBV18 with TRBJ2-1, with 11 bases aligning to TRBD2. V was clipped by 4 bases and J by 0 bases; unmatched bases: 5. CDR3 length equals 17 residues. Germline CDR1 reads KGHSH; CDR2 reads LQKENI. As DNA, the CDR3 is TGTGCCAGCTCACGAGGGACTAGCGGACTCTCCTACAATGAGCAGTTCTTC. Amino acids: CASSRGTSGLSYNEQFF.

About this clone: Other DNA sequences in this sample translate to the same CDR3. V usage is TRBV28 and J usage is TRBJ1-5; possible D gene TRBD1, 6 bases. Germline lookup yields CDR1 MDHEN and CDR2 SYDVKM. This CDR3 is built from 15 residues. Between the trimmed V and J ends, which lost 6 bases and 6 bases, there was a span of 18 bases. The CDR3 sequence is CASSPLGGGSQPQHF. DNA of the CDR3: TGTGCCAGCAGCCCATTAGGGGGGGGCAGTCAGCCCCAGCATTTT.

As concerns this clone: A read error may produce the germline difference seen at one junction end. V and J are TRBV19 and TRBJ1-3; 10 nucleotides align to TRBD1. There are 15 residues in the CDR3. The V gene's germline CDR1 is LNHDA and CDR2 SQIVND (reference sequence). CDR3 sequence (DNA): TGTGCCAGTAGAGGAAACCGGGACAGGGGAACCACCATATATTTT. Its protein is CASRGNRDRGTTIYF.

The CDR3 spells CASSQVLVNEQFF. The DNA of the CDR3 is TGTGCCAGCAGCCAAGTCCTAGTCAATGAGCAGTTCTTC. The J gene is TRBJ2-1, the V gene TRBV4-2, with D unresolved. The CDR3 contains 13 residues. Germline V gene lookup returns CDR1 LGHNA and CDR2 YNFKEQ. The ends were cut back, 1 base at V and 6 bases at J, with 7 bases in the middle.

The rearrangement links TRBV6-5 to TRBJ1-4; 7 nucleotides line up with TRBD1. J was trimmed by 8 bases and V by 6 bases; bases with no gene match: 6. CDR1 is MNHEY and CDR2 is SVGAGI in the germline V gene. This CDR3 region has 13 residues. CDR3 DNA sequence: TGTGCCAGCAGGGACAGGTACGGCGAAAAACTGTTTTTT. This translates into CASRDRYGEKLFF.

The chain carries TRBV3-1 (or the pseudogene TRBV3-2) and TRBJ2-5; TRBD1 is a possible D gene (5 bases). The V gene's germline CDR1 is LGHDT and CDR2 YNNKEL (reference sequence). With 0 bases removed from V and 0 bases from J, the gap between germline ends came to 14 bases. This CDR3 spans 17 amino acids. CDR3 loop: CASSQDFGRANQETQYF. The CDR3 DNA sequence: TGTGCCAGCAGCCAAGATTTTGGCAGGGCGAACCAAGAGACCCAGTACTTC.

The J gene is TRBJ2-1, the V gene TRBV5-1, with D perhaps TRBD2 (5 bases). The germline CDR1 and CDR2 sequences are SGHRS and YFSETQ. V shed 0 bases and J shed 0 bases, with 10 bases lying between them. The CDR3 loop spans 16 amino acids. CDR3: CASSLVVGSSYNEQFF. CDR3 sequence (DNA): TGCGCCAGCAGCTTGGTCGTAGGGAGCTCCTACAATGAGCAGTTCTTC.

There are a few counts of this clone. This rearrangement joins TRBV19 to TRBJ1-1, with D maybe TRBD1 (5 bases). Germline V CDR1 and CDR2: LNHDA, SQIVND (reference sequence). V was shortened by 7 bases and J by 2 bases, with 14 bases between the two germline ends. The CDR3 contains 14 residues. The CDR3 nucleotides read TGTGCCAGTAACCTCGACAGATCCAACACTGAAGCTTTCTTT. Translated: CASNLDRSNTEAFF.

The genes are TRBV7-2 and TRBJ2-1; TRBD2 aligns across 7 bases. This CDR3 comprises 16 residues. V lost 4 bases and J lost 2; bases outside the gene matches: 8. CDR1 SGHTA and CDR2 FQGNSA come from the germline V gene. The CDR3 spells CASSSRRERAYNEQFF. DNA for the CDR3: TGTGCCAGCAGCTCCAGGCGGGAGCGAGCCTACAATGAGCAGTTCTTC.